The source of this T cell receptor (beta chain) is a study of technical replicates of blood from a few donors. The CDR3 covers 14 residues. With 3 bases removed from V and 4 bases from J, the gap between germline ends came to 12 bases. Germline-derived CDR1 and CDR2 are GTSNPN and SVGIG (reference sequence). Data came from immunoSEQ multiplex PCR; TCRdb stores just in-frame clones and leaves some out. This sample has about 62,000 clones; around 87% occur once, and the top ten carry about 5%. The sample taken for sequencing was PBMCs. The chain links TRBV30 to TRBJ1-4; D is undetermined. This receptor was taken from a human donor in good health. Some clones in this sample may be carry-over from other donors' samples. The DNA of the CDR3 is TGTGCCTGGAGAGGAGGCCCGGGTAATGAAAAACTGTTTTTT. Amino acid sequence: CAWRGGPGNEKLFF.